The clone carrying this T cell receptor (beta chain) appeared a few times. Its matching antigen is unknown. The authors amplified TCR beta CDR3 regions, and they did so from RNA transcripts for repertoire sequencing. The first-round RT-PCR employed HTBI primers together with the Qiagen OneStep RT-PCR kit. A multiplex PCR was then performed as the second round. TCRdb independently ran MiXCR on the multiplex PCR reads; one entry per CDR3 protein. Here the sample spans 450,000 to 600,000 distinct CDR3 sequences, roughly 39% being singletons. The trim removed 5 bases at V and 2 bases at J, leaving 4 bases unmatched. Germline loops: CDR1 SEHNR, CDR2 FQNEAQ (reference sequence). CDR3 length equals 16 residues. The data were taken from a study of Graves' ophthalmopathy and Graves' hyperthyroidism. As diagnostic evidence, clinical symptoms, serum thyroxine, TRAb, thyroid ultrasound and orbital computed tomography were relied upon.

Whole-study findings and limits: Most thyroid clonotypes expanded beyond 0.001 frequency were also found in blood. Progression of ophthalmopathy was predicted by the model with roughly 71% sensitivity and 72.22% specificity.

The sequence came from an adult man with Graves' hyperthyroidism. The sequencing sample was made of peripheral blood or thyroid tissue (not recorded which). The rearrangement uses TRBV7-9 and TRBJ2-3; 13 positions match TRBD2. For the CDR3, the DNA is TGTGCCAGCAGCAACGGACTAGCGGGGGACACAGATACGCAGTATTTT. Translating it yields CASSNGLAGDTDTQYF.